This passage covers 21 T cell receptor beta chains from one sample sequenced in a study of T-cell memory formation after mild COVID-19. TCRdb recomputed calls from the 5' RACE reads with MiXCR, one row per CDR3 protein. The table shows hundreds of thousands of distinct CDR3 sequences, with 20% to 30% occurring only once. Source material: PBMCs or a T cell subset sorted from them (not recorded which). The source of these receptors is an adult woman who had mild COVID-19 (a few samples of this study predate the infection). Cell type and time point are not known.

The chain carries TRBV4-2 and TRBJ2-2; D is possibly TRBD2 (6 bases). The ends were cut back, 0 bases at V and 5 bases at J, with 13 bases in the middle. CDR3 length: 16 residues. Germline assignment: CDR1 LGHNA and CDR2 YNFKEQ. The CDR3 DNA follows: TGTGCCAGCAGCCAAGAACCGGGAGTATGGACCGGGGAGCTGTTTTTT. Translation gives CASSQEPGVWTGELFF.

J is TRBJ1-5 and V is TRBV20-1; no reliable D call. The CDR3 extends over 13 amino acids. V lost 0 bases to trimming and J lost 1 base, with 4 bases between them. The germline V gene encodes CDR1 DFQATT and CDR2 SNEGSKA (reference sequence). The chain's CDR3 is CSARDLSNQPQHF. CDR3 nucleotide sequence: TGCAGTGCTAGAGACCTGAGCAATCAGCCCCAGCATTTT.

The rearrangement uses TRBV7-2 and TRBJ2-1; D gene ambiguous. This CDR3 contains 15 residues. V was shortened by 5 bases and J by 4 bases, with 15 bases between the two germline ends. Germline CDR1 SGHTA, CDR2 FQGNSA. The CDR3 here is CASSPGPLVYNEQFF. The CDR3 DNA reads as TGTGCCAGCAGCCCTGGACCCCTAGTTTACAATGAGCAGTTCTTC.

This clonotype appeared many times. This sequence joins TRBV30 and TRBJ2-7; D is unclear. The CDR3 loop spans 11 amino acids. V was trimmed by 4 bases and J by 3 bases, leaving 7 bases between them. Germline CDR1 reads GTSNPN; CDR2 reads SVGIG (reference sequence). CDR3 in amino acids: CAWISNYEQYF. CDR3 sequence (DNA): TGTGCCTGGATTTCTAACTACGAGCAGTACTTC.

The CDR3 loop reads CASSYSLAGGPTDTQYF. Here the CDR3 DNA reads TGTGCCAGCAGTTACTCCCTAGCGGGAGGGCCCACAGATACGCAGTATTTT. The V and J genes are TRBV6-6 and TRBJ2-3; 12 positions match TRBD2. This CDR3 is built from 17 residues. Losses at the gene ends were 0 bases for V and 2 bases for J; bases not matched to a gene: 3. CDR1 and CDR2 from the germline V gene are MNHNY and SVGAGI (reference sequence).

This clonotype was seen only a few times. This chain connects TRBV12-3 or TRBV12-4 to TRBJ2-1, with 8 bases aligning to TRBD2. The CDR3 is 17 residues long. V lost 5 bases, J lost 8 bases, and 17 bases stayed unmatched. The CDR3 nucleotides read TGTGCCAGCAGTGGGGAGGACCAACCGGGACTAGGCGATGAGCAGTTCTTC. Translated: CASSGEDQPGLGDEQFF.

This clonotype has more than one count but fewer than ten. The chain carries TRBV29-1 and TRBJ1-1, with 8 bases identical to TRBD1. The germline gives CDR1 SQVTM, CDR2 ANQGSEA. The CDR3 contains 12 residues. J lost 6 bases, V lost 7 bases, and 7 bases had no gene match. CDR3 DNA: TGCAGCGCCATTGACAGGGGTGCTGAAGCTTTCTTT. Translating it yields CSAIDRGAEAFF. Full variable domain (missing parts from reference TRBV29-1 and TRBJ1-1): SAVISQKPSRDICQRGTSLTIQCQVDSQVTMMFWYRQQPGQSLTLIATANQGSEATYESGFVIDKFPISRPNLTFSTLTVSNMSPEDSSIYLCSAIDRGAEAFFGQGTRLTVV.

The V call is TRBV24-1, the J call TRBJ2-1; weak D call: TRBD1 (6 bases). Germline V CDR1 and CDR2: KGHDR, SFDVKD. V dropped 5 bases and J dropped 0 bases, with 10 bases sitting between them. This CDR3 is 15 amino acids long. CDR3 bases: TGTGCCACCAGTGCTCGAGGGGGCTCCTACAATGAGCAGTTCTTC. It specifies CATSARGGSYNEQFF.

This chain uses TRBV19 with TRBJ1-2; TRBD1 is a possible D gene (5 bases). CDR1 LNHDA and CDR2 SQIVND come from the germline V gene (reference sequence). The CDR3 is 12 residues long. V lost 3 bases and J 6 bases, leaving 8 bases between the germline ends. The CDR3 nucleotides read TGTGCCAGTAGTATCGGGGGAAATGGCTACACCTTC. Encoded protein: CASSIGGNGYTF.

This clonotype occurred a few times. This chain links TRBV6-4 with TRBJ2-5; TRBD1 might be the D (6 bases). With 3 bases removed from V and 2 bases from J, the gap between germline ends came to 10 bases. This CDR3 has 14 amino acids. CDR1 MRHNA and CDR2 SNTAGT come from the germline V gene. CDR3 in amino acids: CASSEQGGQETQYF. The CDR3 DNA sequence: TGTGCCAGCAGTGAGCAAGGGGGACAAGAGACCCAGTACTTC.

CDR3 amino acids: CASSSGQGNWEQFF. The CDR3 DNA is TGCGCCAGCAGCAGCGGACAGGGGAATTGGGAGCAGTTCTTC. J is TRBJ2-1 and V is TRBV5-1; 9 nucleotides align to TRBD1. Germline CDR1 is SGHRS and CDR2 is YFSETQ. This CDR3 contains 14 residues. V gave up 4 bases and J gave up 10 bases; unmatched junction bases: 9.

This clonotype was observed many times. The chain recombines TRBV21-1 with TRBJ1-3; TRBD1 is the table's D call, not checked against the DNA. TRBV21-1 is a pseudogene. CDR3 length equals 17 residues. In nucleotides, the CDR3 is TGTGCCAGCAGCCGACGAGGACAGGCGCGCTCTGGAAACACCATATATTTT. Its protein product is CASSRRGQARSGNTIYF.

This clonotype has only a few counts. V gene TRBV12-3 or TRBV12-4 combines with J gene TRBJ2-2, with D unclear. This CDR3 is built from 12 residues. Deletions cut 7 bases from V and 2 bases from J, with 5 bases between. The CDR3 sequence is CASKFNTGELFF. CDR3 nucleotide sequence: TGTGCCAGCAAGTTCAACACCGGGGAGCTGTTTTTT.

The rearrangement joins TRBV4-2 to TRBJ2-7; 8 bases align to TRBD1. The CDR3 totals 15 residues. V trimming: 0 bases; J trimming: 0 bases; junction bases outside the gene matches: 1. CDR1 LGHNA and CDR2 YNFKEQ come from the germline V gene. CDR3 region: CASSQEQGGSYEQYF. CDR3 coding DNA: TGTGCCAGCAGCCAAGAACAGGGGGGCTCCTACGAGCAGTACTTC.

The sample holds many counts of this clonotype. The genes are TRBV5-1 and TRBJ1-1; no clear D gene. The germline V gene has CDR1 SGHRS and CDR2 YFSETQ. There are 13 residues in the CDR3. The V gene lost 2 bases and the J gene lost 1 base, with 6 bases spanning the gap. The CDR3 loop is CASSFDQNTEAFF. CDR3 bases: TGCGCCAGCAGCTTTGACCAGAACACTGAAGCTTTCTTT. Combining the CDR3 with reference TRBV5-1 and TRBJ1-1 gives the whole variable domain KAGVTQTPRYLIKTRGQQVTLSCSPISGHRSVSWYQQTPGQGLQFLFEYFSETQRNKGNFPGRFSGRQFSNSRSEMNVSTLELGDSALYLCASSFDQNTEAFFGQGTRLTVV.

This clonotype was seen more than once but under ten times. The chain has TRBV20-1 and TRBJ2-7; 9 nucleotides line up with TRBD2. Germline lookup yields CDR1 DFQATT and CDR2 SNEGSKA (reference sequence). The CDR3 sequence is 16 residues long. J was trimmed by 4 bases and V by 3 bases; bases with no gene match: 13. CDR3 in amino acids: CSASPKGASGAYEQYF. The CDR3 DNA follows: TGCAGTGCTAGCCCTAAGGGGGCTAGCGGGGCTTACGAGCAGTACTTC.

The chain links TRBV12-3 or TRBV12-4 to TRBJ1-6; D is uncertain. CDR3 length: 15 residues. V was clipped by 6 bases and J by 7 bases, with 16 bases between them. The CDR3 bases are TGTGCCAGCAGCCCCTGGGCTGGTCCGAATTCACCCCTCCACTTT. Its translation is CASSPWAGPNSPLHF.

With regard to this clonotype: A read error may explain this, as a much larger clone is one base away. V gene TRBV9 combines with J gene TRBJ1-2; TRBD1 agrees at 7 bases. V dropped 0 bases and J dropped 4; count of bases not matched to a gene: 0. Germline CDR1 SGDLS, CDR2 YYNGEE. The CDR3 is made up of 13 amino acids. In DNA, the CDR3 is TGTGCCAGCAGCGTAGCAGGGGGCTATGGCTACACCTTC. It specifies CASSVAGGYGYTF.

This clonotype has more than one count but fewer than ten. The V and J genes are TRBV5-6 and TRBJ1-6; D is ambiguous. Germline assignment: CDR1 SGHDT and CDR2 YYEEEE. Trimming removed 2 bases from V and 6 bases from J, with 15 bases in between. This CDR3 has 16 residues. Here the CDR3 reads CASSLGETPANSPLHF. The DNA for the CDR3 is TGTGCCAGCAGCTTAGGTGAGACTCCAGCTAATTCACCCCTCCACTTT.

This clonotype was seen many times. V gene TRBV7-8 combines with J gene TRBJ1-2, with D perhaps matching TRBD1 (5 bases). V lost 7 bases, J lost 0 bases, and 9 bases lay in between. Germline CDR1 is SGHVS and CDR2 is FQNEAQ. CDR3 size: 13 residues. The CDR3 here is CASMGLTNYGYTF. As DNA, the CDR3 is TGTGCCAGCATGGGACTAACTAACTATGGCTACACCTTC.

V and J are TRBV29-1 and TRBJ2-1, with D possibly TRBD1 on 5 matching bases. V was shortened by 7 bases and J by 13 bases, with 8 bases between the two germline ends. CDR3 size: 8 residues. CDR1 is SQVTM, CDR2 ANQGSEA, per germline. The CDR3 sequence is CSGGHQFF. CDR3 nucleotides: TGCAGCGGTGGACACCAGTTCTTC.